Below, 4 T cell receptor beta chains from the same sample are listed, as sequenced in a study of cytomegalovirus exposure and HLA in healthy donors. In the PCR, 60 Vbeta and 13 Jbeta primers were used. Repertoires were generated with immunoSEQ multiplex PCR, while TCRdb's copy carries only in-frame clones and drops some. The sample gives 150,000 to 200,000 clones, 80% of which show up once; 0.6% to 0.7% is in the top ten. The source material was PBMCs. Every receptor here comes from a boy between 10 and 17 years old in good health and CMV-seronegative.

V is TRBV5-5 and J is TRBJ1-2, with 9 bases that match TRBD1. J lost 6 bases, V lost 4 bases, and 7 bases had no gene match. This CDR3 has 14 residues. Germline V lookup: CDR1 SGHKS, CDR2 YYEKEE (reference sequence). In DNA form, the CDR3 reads TGTGCCAGCAGCCGTTATGGGACAGGGAATGGCTACACCTTC. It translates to CASSRYGTGNGYTF.

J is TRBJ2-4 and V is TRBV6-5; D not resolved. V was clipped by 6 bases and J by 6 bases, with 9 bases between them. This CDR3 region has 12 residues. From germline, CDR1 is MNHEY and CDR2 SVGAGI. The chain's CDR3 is CASSENGNIQYF. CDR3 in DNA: TGTGCCAGCAGCGAAAACGGAAACATTCAGTACTTC.

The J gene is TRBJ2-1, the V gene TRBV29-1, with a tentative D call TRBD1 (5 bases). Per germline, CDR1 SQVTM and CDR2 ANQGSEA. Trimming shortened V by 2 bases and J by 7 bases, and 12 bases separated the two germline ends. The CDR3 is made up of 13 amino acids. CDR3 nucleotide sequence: TGCAGCGTTGAAAGACAGAGTGTGAATGAGCAGTTCTTC. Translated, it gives CSVERQSVNEQFF.

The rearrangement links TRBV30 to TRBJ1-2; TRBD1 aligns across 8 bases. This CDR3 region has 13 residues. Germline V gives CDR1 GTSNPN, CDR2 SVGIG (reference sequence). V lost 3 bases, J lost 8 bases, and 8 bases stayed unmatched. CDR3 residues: CAWSADRTGGYTF. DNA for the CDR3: TGTGCCTGGAGCGCTGACAGGACAGGGGGCTACACCTTC.